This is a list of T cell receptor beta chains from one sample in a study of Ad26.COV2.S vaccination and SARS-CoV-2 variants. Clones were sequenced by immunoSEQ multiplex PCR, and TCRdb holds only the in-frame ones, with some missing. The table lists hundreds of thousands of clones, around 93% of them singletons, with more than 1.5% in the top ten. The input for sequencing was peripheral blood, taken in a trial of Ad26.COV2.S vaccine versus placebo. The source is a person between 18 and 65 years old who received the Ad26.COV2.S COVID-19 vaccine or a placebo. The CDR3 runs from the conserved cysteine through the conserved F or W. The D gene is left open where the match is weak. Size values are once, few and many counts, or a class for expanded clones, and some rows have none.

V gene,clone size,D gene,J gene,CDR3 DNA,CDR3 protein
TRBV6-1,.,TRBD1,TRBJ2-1,TGTGCCAGCAGTGACCCTTCGACAGGGAATGAGCAGTTCTTC,CASSDPSTGNEQFF
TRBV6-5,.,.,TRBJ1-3,TGTGCCAGCAGTTACTCAAGGAGCTCTGGAAACACCATATATTTT,CASSYSRSSGNTIYF
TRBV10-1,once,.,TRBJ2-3,TGCGCCAGCAGTGAGGTGCAGGCCGGGGGAGATACGCAGTATTTT,CASSEVQAGGDTQYF
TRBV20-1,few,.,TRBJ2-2,TGCAGTGCTTCAAGCACCGGGGAGCTGTTTTTT,CSASSTGELFF
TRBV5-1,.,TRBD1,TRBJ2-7,TGCGCCAGCAGCCTTGGGACAGGGGGTGGATACGAGCAGTACTTC,CASSLGTGGGYEQYF
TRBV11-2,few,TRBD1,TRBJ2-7,TGTGCCAGCAGCAATCCGGGACAGGGTTACGAGCAGTACTTC,CASSNPGQGYEQYF
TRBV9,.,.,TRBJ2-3,TGTGCCAGCGGGCGGGGCGGCGATACGCAGTATTTT,CASGRGGDTQYF
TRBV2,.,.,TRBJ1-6,TGTGCCAGCAGTGAGGGGCCAACAGGGAATTCACCCCTCCACTTT,CASSEGPTGNSPLHF
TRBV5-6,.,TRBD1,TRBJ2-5,TGTGCCAGCAGAAGGGGGCGGGTTGAGACCCAGTACTTC,CASRRGRVETQYF
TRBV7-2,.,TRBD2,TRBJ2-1,TGTGCCAGCAGCTTAAGCAGCGGGGGGCTAGAGGAGGAGCAGTTCTTC,CASSLSSGGLEEEQFF
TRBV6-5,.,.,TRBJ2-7,TGTGCCACCCGGGGGCAGGCCTACGAGCAGTACTTC,CATRGQAYEQYF
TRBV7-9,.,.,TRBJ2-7,TGTGCCAGCAGCTTAGCGGAGGGGCGAACCTACGAGCAGTACTTC,CASSLAEGRTYEQYF
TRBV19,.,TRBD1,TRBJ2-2,TGCGCCATTTGTGACGCCGGGACAGGGTTCACCGGGGAGCTGTTTTTT,CAICDAGTGFTGELFF
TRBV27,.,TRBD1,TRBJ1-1,TGTGCCAGCAGTTTACCAGGGGGCAACACTGAAGCTTTCTTT,CASSLPGGNTEAFF
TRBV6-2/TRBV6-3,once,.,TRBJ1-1,TGTGCCAGCAGTTACACGGGGTCTAACACTGAAGCTTTCTTT,CASSYTGSNTEAFF
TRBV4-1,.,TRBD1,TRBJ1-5,TGCGCCAGCAGCCAAGGCGACAGGGGAGATCAGCCCCAGCATTTT,CASSQGDRGDQPQHF
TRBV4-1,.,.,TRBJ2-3,TGCGCCAGCAGCCAAGTCCCCTGGGACACAGATACGCAGTATTTT,CASSQVPWDTDTQYF
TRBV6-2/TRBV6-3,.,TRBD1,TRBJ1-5,TGTGCCAGCAGTTCGGACAGGGTGCATCAGCCCCAGCATTTT,CASSSDRVHQPQHF